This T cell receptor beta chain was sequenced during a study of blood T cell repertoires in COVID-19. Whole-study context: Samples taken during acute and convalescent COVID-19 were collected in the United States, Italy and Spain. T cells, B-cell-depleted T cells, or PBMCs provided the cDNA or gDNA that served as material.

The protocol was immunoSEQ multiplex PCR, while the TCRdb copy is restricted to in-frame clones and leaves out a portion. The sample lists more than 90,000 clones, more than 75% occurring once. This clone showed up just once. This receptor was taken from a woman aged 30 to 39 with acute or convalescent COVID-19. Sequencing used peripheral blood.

The CDR3 coding sequence is TGTGCCAGCAGCCTCGGGGGAGGTGAACTGTTTTTT. It is translated as CASSLGGGELFF. The chain employs TRBV27 and TRBJ1-4; a weak D match, TRBD1 (5 bases). V was clipped by 6 bases and J by 12 bases, with 14 bases between them. Germline lookup yields CDR1 MNHEY and CDR2 SMNVEV (reference sequence). This CDR3 is 12 amino acids long.